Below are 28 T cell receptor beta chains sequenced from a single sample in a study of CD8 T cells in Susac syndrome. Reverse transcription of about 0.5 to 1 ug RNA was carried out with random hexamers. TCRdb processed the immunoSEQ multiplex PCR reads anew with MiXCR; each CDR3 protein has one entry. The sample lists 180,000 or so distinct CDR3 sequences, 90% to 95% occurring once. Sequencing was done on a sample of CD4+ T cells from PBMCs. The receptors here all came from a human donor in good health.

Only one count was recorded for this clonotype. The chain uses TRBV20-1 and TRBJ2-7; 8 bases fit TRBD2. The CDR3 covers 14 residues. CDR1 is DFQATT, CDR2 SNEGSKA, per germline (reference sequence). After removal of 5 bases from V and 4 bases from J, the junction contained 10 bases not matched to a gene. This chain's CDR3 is CSASGTSVSYEQYV. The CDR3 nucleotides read TGCAGTGCTTCCGGGACTAGTGTATCTTACGAGCAGTACGTC.

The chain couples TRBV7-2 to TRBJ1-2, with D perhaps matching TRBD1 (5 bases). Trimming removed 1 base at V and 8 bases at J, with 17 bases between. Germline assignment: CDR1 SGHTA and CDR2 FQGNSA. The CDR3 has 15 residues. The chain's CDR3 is CASSLDEGLISGYTF. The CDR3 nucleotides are TGTGCCAGCAGCTTAGACGAGGGACTTATCTCAGGCTACACCTTC.

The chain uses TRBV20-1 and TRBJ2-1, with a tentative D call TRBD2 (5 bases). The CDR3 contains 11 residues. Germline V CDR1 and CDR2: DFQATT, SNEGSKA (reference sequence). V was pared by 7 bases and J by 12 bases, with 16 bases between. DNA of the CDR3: TGCAGTGGTTCTCCGGGCGGGCGGCAGTTCTTC. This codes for CSGSPGGRQFF.

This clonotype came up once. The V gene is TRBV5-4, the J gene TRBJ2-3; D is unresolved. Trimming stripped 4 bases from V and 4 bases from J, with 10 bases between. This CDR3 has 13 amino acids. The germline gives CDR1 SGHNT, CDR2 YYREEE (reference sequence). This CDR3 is CASSLGHPDTQYF. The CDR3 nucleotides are TGTGCCAGCAGCCTCGGCCATCCAGATACGCAGTATTTT.

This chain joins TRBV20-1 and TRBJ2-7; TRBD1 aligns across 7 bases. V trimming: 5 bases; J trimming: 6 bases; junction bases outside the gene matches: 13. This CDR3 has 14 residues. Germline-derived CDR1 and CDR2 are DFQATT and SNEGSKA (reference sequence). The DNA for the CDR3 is TGCAGTGCTGTTAACGCCAGACAGGGTGGCGAGCAGTACTTC. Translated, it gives CSAVNARQGGEQYF.

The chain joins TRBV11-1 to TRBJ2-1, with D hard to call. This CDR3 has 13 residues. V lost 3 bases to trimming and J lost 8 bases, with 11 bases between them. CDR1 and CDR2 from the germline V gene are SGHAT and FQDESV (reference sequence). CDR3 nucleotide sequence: TGTGCCAGCAGCTTCGAAAGGGTCGATGAGCAGTTCTTC. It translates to CASSFERVDEQFF. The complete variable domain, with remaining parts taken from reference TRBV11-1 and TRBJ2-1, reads EAEVAQSPRYKITEKSQAVAFWCDPISGHATLYWYRQILGQGPELLVQFQDESVVDDSQLPKDRFSAERLKGVDSTLKIQPAELGDSAMYLCASSFERVDEQFFGPGTRLTVL.

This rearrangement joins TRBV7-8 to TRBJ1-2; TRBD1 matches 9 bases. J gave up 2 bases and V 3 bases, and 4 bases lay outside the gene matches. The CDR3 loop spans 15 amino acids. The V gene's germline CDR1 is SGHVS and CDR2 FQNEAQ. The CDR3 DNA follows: TGTGCCAGCAGCTTTGGACAGGGGTGGAACTATGGCTACACCTTC. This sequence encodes CASSFGQGWNYGYTF.

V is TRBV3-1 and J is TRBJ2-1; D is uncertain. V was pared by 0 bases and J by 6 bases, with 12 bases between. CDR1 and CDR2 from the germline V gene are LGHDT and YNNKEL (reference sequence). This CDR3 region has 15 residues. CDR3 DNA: TGTGCCAGCAGCCAAGATCCTGGCAATATCAATGAGCAGTTCTTC. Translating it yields CASSQDPGNINEQFF.

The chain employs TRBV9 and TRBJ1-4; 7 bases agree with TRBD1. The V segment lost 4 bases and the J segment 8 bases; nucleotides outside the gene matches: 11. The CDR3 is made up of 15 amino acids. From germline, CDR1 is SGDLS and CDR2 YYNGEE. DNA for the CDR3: TGTGCCAGCAGCTCAAACCCGACAGGGAACGAAAAACTGTTTTTT. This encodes CASSSNPTGNEKLFF.

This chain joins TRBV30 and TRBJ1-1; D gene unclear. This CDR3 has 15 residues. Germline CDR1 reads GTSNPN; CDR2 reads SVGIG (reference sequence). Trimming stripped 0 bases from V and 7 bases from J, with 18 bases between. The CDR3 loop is CAWSVSLAVRSEAFF. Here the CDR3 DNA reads TGTGCCTGGAGTGTTTCTTTAGCGGTTCGTAGTGAAGCTTTCTTT.

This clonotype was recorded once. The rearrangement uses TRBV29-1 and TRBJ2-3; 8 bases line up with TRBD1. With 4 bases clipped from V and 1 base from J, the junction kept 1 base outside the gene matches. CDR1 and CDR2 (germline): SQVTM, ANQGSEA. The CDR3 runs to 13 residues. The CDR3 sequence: CSVADRGTDTQYF. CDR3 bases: TGCAGCGTTGCGGACAGGGGCACAGATACGCAGTATTTT.

CDR3 residues: CASSLLGFSTDTQYF. Here the CDR3 DNA reads TGTGCCAGCAGTTTACTCGGATTTAGCACAGATACGCAGTATTTT. The J gene is TRBJ2-3, the V gene TRBV27; D is unclear. The V end was cut by 2 bases, the J end by 0 bases, with 9 bases between. In germline, CDR1 is MNHEY, CDR2 SMNVEV (reference sequence). The CDR3 runs 15 residues.

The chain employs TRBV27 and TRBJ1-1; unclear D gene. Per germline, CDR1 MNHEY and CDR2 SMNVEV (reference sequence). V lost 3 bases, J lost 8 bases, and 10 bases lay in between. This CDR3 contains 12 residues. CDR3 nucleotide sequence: TGTGCCAGCAGTTTCACCGGATCCGAAGCTTTCTTT. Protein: CASSFTGSEAFF.

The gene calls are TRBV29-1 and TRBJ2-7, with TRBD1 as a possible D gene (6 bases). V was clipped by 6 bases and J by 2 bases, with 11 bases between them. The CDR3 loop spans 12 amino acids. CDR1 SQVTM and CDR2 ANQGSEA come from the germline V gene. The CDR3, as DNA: TGCAGCGTGCGGACAGACCCCTACGAGCAGTACTTC. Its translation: CSVRTDPYEQYF.

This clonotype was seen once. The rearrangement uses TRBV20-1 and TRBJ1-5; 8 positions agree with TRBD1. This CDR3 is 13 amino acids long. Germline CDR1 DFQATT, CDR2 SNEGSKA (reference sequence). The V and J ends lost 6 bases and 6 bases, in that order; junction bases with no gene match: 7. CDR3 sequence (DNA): TGCAGTGCCGAGGGACAGGTGGGTCAGCCCCAGCATTTT. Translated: CSAEGQVGQPQHF.

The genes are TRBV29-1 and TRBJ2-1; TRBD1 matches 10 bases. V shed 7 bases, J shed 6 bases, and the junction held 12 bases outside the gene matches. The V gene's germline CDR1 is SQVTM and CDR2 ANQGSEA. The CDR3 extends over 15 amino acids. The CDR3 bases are TGCAGCGCCAGTTCCGGGACAGGGGTCGTCAATGAGCAGTTCTTC. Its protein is CSASSGTGVVNEQFF.

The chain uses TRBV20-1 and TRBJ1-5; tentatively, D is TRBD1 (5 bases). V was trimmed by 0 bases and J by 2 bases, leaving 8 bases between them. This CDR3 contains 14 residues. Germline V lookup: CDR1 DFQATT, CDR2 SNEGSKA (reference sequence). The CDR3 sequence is CSARDPGRNQPQHF. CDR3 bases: TGCAGTGCTAGAGATCCAGGGCGCAATCAGCCCCAGCATTTT.

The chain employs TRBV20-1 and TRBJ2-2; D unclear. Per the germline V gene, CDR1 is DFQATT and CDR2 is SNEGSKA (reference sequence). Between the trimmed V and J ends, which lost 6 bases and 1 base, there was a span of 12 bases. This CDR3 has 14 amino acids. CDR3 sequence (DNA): TGCAGTGCCCCTCATGGTGGGAACACCGGGGAGCTGTTTTTT. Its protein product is CSAPHGGNTGELFF.

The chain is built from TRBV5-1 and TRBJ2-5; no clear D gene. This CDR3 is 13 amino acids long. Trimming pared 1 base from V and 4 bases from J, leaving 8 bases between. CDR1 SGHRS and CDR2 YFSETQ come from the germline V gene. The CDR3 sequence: CASSLTERETQYF. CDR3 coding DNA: TGCGCCAGCAGCTTGACAGAGCGAGAGACCCAGTACTTC. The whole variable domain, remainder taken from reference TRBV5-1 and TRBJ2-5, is KAGVTQTPRYLIKTRGQQVTLSCSPISGHRSVSWYQQTPGQGLQFLFEYFSETQRNKGNFPGRFSGRQFSNSRSEMNVSTLELGDSALYLCASSLTERETQYFGPGTRLLVL.

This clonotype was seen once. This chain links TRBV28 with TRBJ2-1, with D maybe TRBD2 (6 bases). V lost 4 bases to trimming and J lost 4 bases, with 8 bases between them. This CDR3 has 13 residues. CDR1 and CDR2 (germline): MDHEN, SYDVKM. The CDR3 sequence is CASSSGLYNEQFF. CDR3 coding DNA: TGTGCCAGCAGTTCGGGACTTTACAATGAGCAGTTCTTC.

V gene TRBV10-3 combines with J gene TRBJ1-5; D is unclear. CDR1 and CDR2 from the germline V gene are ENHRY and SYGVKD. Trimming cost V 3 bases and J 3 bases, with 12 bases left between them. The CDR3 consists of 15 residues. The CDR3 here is CAISEYDLINQPQHF. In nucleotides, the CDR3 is TGTGCCATCAGTGAATACGACCTTATCAATCAGCCCCAGCATTTT.

The CDR3 spells CASSQRGFDNEQFF. CDR3 bases: TGTGCCAGCAGCCAACGGGGATTCGACAATGAGCAGTTCTTC. The chain joins TRBV3-1 to TRBJ2-1, with D perhaps matching TRBD2 (5 bases). This CDR3 spans 14 amino acids. The ends were cut back, 2 bases at V and 5 bases at J, with 10 bases in the middle. CDR1 is LGHDT, CDR2 YNNKEL, per germline (reference sequence).

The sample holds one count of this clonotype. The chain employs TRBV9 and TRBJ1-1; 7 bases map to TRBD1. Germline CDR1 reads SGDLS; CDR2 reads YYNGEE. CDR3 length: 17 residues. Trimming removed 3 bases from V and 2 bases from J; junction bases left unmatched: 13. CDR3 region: CASSGLPGTVKNTEAFF. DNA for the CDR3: TGTGCCAGCAGCGGCCTTCCCGGGACAGTCAAAAACACTGAAGCTTTCTTT.

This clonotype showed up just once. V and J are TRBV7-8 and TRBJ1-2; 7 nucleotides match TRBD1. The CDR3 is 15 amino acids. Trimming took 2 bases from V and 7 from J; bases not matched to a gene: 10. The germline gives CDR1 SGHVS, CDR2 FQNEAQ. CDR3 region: CASSLFVADRAGYTF. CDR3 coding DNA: TGTGCCAGCAGCTTATTTGTCGCTGACAGGGCTGGCTACACCTTC. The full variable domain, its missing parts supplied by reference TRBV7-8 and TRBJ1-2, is GAGVSQSPRYKVAKRGQDVALRCDPISGHVSLFWYQQALGQGPEFLTYFQNEAQLDKSGLPSDRFFAERPEGSVSTLKIQRTQQEDSAVYLCASSLFVADRAGYTFGSGTRLTVV.

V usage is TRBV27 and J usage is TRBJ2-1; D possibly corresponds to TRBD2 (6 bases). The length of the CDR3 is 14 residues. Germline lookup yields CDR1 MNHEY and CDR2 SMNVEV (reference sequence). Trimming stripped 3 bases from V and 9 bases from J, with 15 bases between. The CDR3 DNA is TGTGCCAGCAGTTTCACCGGGACTTTTCTTGAGCAGTTCTTC. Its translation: CASSFTGTFLEQFF.

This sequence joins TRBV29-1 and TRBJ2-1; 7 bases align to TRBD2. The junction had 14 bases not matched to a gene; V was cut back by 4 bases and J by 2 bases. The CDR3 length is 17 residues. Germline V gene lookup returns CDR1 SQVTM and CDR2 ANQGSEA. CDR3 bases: TGCAGCGTTGGCCCGCCTTGGCGGGAGTCTACCTACAATGAGCAGTTCTTC. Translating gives CSVGPPWRESTYNEQFF.

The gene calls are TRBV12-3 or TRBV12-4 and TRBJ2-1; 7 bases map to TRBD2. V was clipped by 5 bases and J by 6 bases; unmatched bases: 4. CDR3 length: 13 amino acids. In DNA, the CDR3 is TGTGCCAGCAGTCTGACTAGCCTCAATGAGCAGTTCTTC. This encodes CASSLTSLNEQFF.

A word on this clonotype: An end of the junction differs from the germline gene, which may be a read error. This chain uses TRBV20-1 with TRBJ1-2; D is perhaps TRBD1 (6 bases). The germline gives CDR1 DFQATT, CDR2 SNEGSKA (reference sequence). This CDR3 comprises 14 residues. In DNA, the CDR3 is TGCAGTGCCAGAGAGGGGGACGGCATGGGTGGCTACACCTTC. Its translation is CSAREGDGMGGYTF.